Listed below are T cell receptor beta chains from one sample, sequenced in a study of blood T cells in healthy people across ages. TCRdb passed the 5' RACE reads through MiXCR, listing each CDR3 protein once. The data contain roughly 1,500,000 distinct CDR3 sequences, around two fifths of them singletons. Sequenced material: blood. Every receptor here comes from a woman under 30 in good health. Both conserved end residues are part of each CDR3. Fields, in order: V gene, clone size, D gene, J gene, CDR3 protein, CDR3 DNA. D genes are given only for firm matches. Expanded clones get a size class; other rows say once, few or many, or leave the size out.

>TRBV2|-|-|TRBJ1-2
CAVDIGGNYGYTF
TGTGCCGTAGACATTGGGGGAAACTATGGCTACACCTTC
>TRBV25-1|few|-|TRBJ2-5
CASSEWAEQETQYF
TGTGCCAGCAGTGAATGGGCAGAACAAGAGACCCAGTACTTC
>TRBV4-1|-|TRBD1|TRBJ1-2
CASSQEVGQGKNGYTF
TGCGCCAGCAGCCAAGAAGTGGGACAGGGGAAAAATGGCTACACCTTC
>TRBV6-1|few|-|TRBJ2-7
CASSGYNSYEQYF
TGTGCCAGCAGTGGCTACAACTCCTACGAGCAGTACTTC
>TRBV29-1|many|-|TRBJ1-2
CSVAGYTF
TGCAGCGTTGCGGGCTACACCTTC
>TRBV7-9|many|TRBD2|TRBJ2-3
CASSLALAGGEDTQYF
TGTGCCAGCAGCTTAGCACTAGCGGGAGGAGAAGATACGCAGTATTTT
>TRBV24-1|-|TRBD1|TRBJ2-3
CATSDSRGGLSTDTQYF
TGTGCCACCAGTGATAGCCGAGGGGGCCTCAGCACAGATACGCAGTATTTT
>TRBV20-1|-|TRBD2|TRBJ2-7
CSARDRLTSGGPAYEQYF
TGCAGTGCTAGAGATCGCTTGACTAGCGGGGGGCCAGCCTACGAGCAGTACTTC
>TRBV3-1|-|-|TRBJ2-6
CASSQDLPWANVLTF
TGTGCCAGCAGCCAAGATCTTCCCTGGGCCAACGTCCTGACTTTC
>TRBV18|-|-|TRBJ1-2
CASSLSSGTGAFYGYTF
TGTGCCAGCTCACTCTCGTCGGGCACCGGGGCCTTCTATGGCTACACCTTC
>TRBV12-3/TRBV12-4|-|-|TRBJ2-7
CASSVAGPHEQYF
TGTGCCAGCAGTGTAGCAGGGCCCCACGAGCAGTACTTC
>TRBV12-5|few|TRBD2|TRBJ2-5
CASGLGLADQETQYF
TGTGCTAGTGGTTTGGGGCTAGCGGACCAAGAGACCCAGTACTTC
>TRBV5-1|-|TRBD2|TRBJ2-2
CASSLRSSGRANTGELFF
TGCGCCAGCAGCTTACGTTCTAGCGGGAGGGCGAACACCGGGGAGCTGTTTTTT
>TRBV7-9|-|-|TRBJ2-7
CASSLGVRSSYEQYF
TGTGCCAGCAGCTTAGGGGTGAGGAGCTCCTACGAGCAGTACTTC
>TRBV12-3/TRBV12-4|-|-|TRBJ2-7
CASSLGHLYEQYF
TGTGCCAGCAGTTTGGGGCACCTTTACGAGCAGTACTTC
>TRBV28|-|-|TRBJ1-5
CASSLIQPQHF
TGTGCCAGCAGTTTAATCCAGCCCCAGCATTTT
>TRBV7-9|-|-|TRBJ2-1
CASVLWQFF
TGTGCCAGCGTACTCTGGCAGTTCTTC
>TRBV20-1|-|TRBD1|TRBJ2-1
CSAHPDRVQETQFF
TGCAGTGCTCACCCCGACAGGGTACAAGAGACCCAGTTCTTC
>TRBV5-1|-|TRBD1|TRBJ1-3
CASSERTGVSGNTIYF
TGCGCCAGCAGCGAGCGGACAGGGGTCTCTGGAAACACCATATATTTT
>TRBV10-3|-|TRBD2|TRBJ2-7
CAIGGSNAYEQYF
TGTGCCATCGGCGGGAGTAACGCCTACGAGCAGTACTTC
>TRBV20-1|-|-|TRBJ2-5
CSGRGGQETQYF
TGCAGTGGCCGGGGAGGCCAAGAGACCCAGTACTTC
>TRBV7-9|-|-|TRBJ2-3
CASSPLGTLSVDTQYF
TGTGCCAGCAGCCCCCTTGGGACTCTTTCAGTAGATACGCAGTATTTT
>TRBV25-1|-|-|TRBJ1-2
CASSELGGSYGYTF
TGTGCCAGCAGTGAATTGGGGGGGAGCTATGGCTACACCTTC
>TRBV5-1|-|-|TRBJ2-1
CASSLGSGGIIFEQFF
TGCGCCAGCAGCTTGGGGTCGGGCGGGATCATATTCGAGCAGTTCTTC
>TRBV20-1|-|TRBD2|TRBJ2-1
CSARSLAGGRGDNEQFF
TGCAGTGCTAGGTCTCTAGCGGGGGGCCGTGGGGACAATGAGCAGTTCTTC
>TRBV28|-|TRBD1|TRBJ2-5
CASSLTGTGRQETQYF
TGTGCCAGCAGCCTCACCGGGACAGGGAGGCAAGAGACCCAGTACTTC
>TRBV28|-|TRBD2|TRBJ2-7
CASSLSIRDYNYNEQYF
TGTGCCAGCAGTTTGTCCATCCGGGACTACAACTACAATGAGCAGTACTTC
>TRBV20-1|-|TRBD2|TRBJ2-7
CSVLSSGSGEQYF
TGCAGTGTATTGAGTAGCGGGAGTGGGGAGCAGTACTTC
>TRBV3-1|-|TRBD1|TRBJ2-1
CASSQDLEGTGVYNEQFF
TGTGCCAGCAGCCAAGATCTCGAGGGGACAGGAGTCTACAATGAGCAGTTCTTC
>TRBV20-1|-|-|TRBJ2-1
CSARQSADVNEQFF
TGCAGTGCTAGACAGTCCGCGGATGTAAATGAGCAGTTCTTC
>TRBV4-2|few|-|TRBJ2-2
CASSQGTNTGELFF
TGTGCCAGCAGCCAAGGGACGAACACCGGGGAGCTGTTTTTT
>TRBV2|few|TRBD2|TRBJ2-3
CASRTQRGDTQYF
TGTGCCAGCAGGACCCAGCGGGGAGATACGCAGTATTTT
>TRBV15|-|TRBD1|TRBJ1-6
CATSSLFLTGSNNSPLHF
TGTGCCACCAGCAGCTTATTTTTGACAGGGAGCAATAATTCACCCCTCCACTTT
>TRBV29-1|-|-|TRBJ2-7
CSVQGGSSYNEQYF
TGCAGCGTTCAAGGGGGGAGCTCCTACAATGAGCAGTACTTC
>TRBV6-1|-|TRBD2|TRBJ2-7
CASTPGGSSYEQYF
TGTGCCAGCACCCCCGGGGGGAGCTCCTACGAGCAGTACTTC
>TRBV20-1|-|-|TRBJ2-5
CSADGDTAKETQYF
TGCAGTGCGGACGGGGATACTGCCAAAGAGACCCAGTACTTC
>TRBV5-6|-|-|TRBJ2-1
CASSTGQGGISYNEQFF
TGTGCCAGCAGCACCGGACAAGGAGGGATATCCTACAATGAGCAGTTCTTC
>TRBV7-9|-|-|TRBJ1-5
CASSLVGDTAQHF
TGTGCCAGCAGCTTAGTAGGTGACACGGCCCAGCATTTT
>TRBV2|once|TRBD1|TRBJ2-5
CASTQTGVYQETQYF
TGTGCCAGCACACAAACAGGGGTTTACCAAGAGACCCAGTACTTC
>TRBV20-1|few|-|TRBJ1-6
CSVVGGSYNSPLHF
TGCAGTGTAGTAGGGGGCTCCTATAATTCACCCCTCCACTTT
>TRBV12-3/TRBV12-4|few|-|TRBJ2-7
CASSPDEAGATYEQYF
TGTGCCAGCAGCCCCGACGAGGCAGGAGCAACCTACGAGCAGTACTTC
>TRBV6-2/TRBV6-3|-|-|TRBJ1-2
CASRPPRTVRARYGYTF
TGTGCCAGCAGACCCCCAAGGACAGTCAGGGCGCGGTATGGCTACACCTTC
>TRBV4-2|-|-|TRBJ1-2
CASSQVSSRMGRDYGYTF
TGTGCCAGCAGCCAAGTATCCAGTCGAATGGGGCGGGACTATGGCTACACCTTC
>TRBV10-3|-|-|TRBJ2-7
CAISGLGGEQYF
TGTGCCATCAGTGGTCTAGGGGGCGAGCAGTACTTC
>TRBV6-2/TRBV6-3|-|-|TRBJ2-5
CASSYSTDASSRETQYF
TGTGCCAGCAGTTACTCGACTGATGCGTCATCAAGAGAGACCCAGTACTTC
>TRBV4-1|many|-|TRBJ2-7
CASSQEGRSYEQYF
TGTGCCAGCAGCCAAGAAGGTCGCTCCTACGAGCAGTACTTC
>TRBV20-1|-|-|TRBJ2-1
CSARDDWAGSSYNEQFF
TGCAGTGCTAGAGATGACTGGGCAGGGAGCTCCTACAATGAGCAGTTCTTC